This TCR beta chain is from a study of regulatory T cells in long-lasting Graves disease (dated by TCRdb to the early 2020s). Notes on the research overall: Newly diagnosed Graves' disease patients had taken antithyroid drugs for less than 3 months. TCR sequencing covered roughly 13 persistent and 20 or so newly diagnosed Graves' disease patients, some 33 samples in total. Persistent Graves' disease patients were compared with newly diagnosed Graves' disease patients by peripheral blood TCR sequencing and RNA sequencing. The study was conducted in China and was registered as a clinical trial. Overall study results and their limits: TRBV28, TRBJ1-2 and TRBJ2-5 were preferentially used in persistent disease, while TRBV20-1 and TRBJ2-1 were favored in newly diagnosed disease. Persistent Graves' disease patients showed lower TCR Shannon entropy and fewer highly expanded clones than newly diagnosed patients, suggesting clonal expansion. The authors noted that the small sample size was a limitation that may lower accuracy. Sequencing and analysis were limited to the TCR beta chain. More public clonotypes were shared among persistent patients (around 2,600) than among newly diagnosed patients (approximately 1,000). Because the primary lesion, thyroid tissue, could not be accessed, the study looked at peripheral blood alone.

Library preparation was by multiplex PCR. Sequencing was performed on an Illumina HiSeq 4000. iRepertoire HTBI primers and Arm-PCR amplification of CDR3 regions were used to construct TCR beta libraries. Before sequencing, the PCR products underwent gel purification. In the original analysis: A total of some 60 TRBV and under 15 TRBJ segments were identified across samples and were used for gene usage analysis of CDR3 amino acid clonotypes. COPE and FqMerger were used to merge the filtered high-quality paired reads into contigs. BLAST was used to align contigs to IMGT TRBV, TRBD and TRBJ reference genes, and CDR3 was defined according to IMGT. Highly expanded clones were defined as clonotypes with a frequency above 0.1%. Shannon entropy served as the measure of repertoire diversity, while the Gini coefficient captured V-J evenness. Public clonotypes were defined as clonotypes shared by more than one individual. TCRdb reprocessing: public reads trimmed at Q25 with fastp, clones called with MiXCR, in-frame beta chains kept. Under each unique CDR3 protein, matching rows form one entry showing the most common genes and DNA. In this record, the V and J calls reflect TCRdb's handling and not the investigators' own analysis. The sample profile shows over 350,000 distinct CDR3 sequences; less than 15% of them were found once. The leading ten clones occupy approximately 19% of the sample.

The time point label, as the study defines it: newly diagnosed GD, antithyroid drugs for less than 3 months. RNA was extracted from PBMCs in TRIzol for both TCR sequencing and RNA sequencing. The diagnosis of Graves' disease followed American Thyroid Association guidelines. Patients were recruited from an endocrinology department in Xi'an, China. Each patient gave 7 to 9.5 milliliters of peripheral blood, collected in an EDTA anticoagulant tube. Ficoll Paque Plus density gradient separation was used to isolate PBMCs, and no further T cell sorting was performed. RNA quality was checked with an Agilent 2100 Bioanalyzer and agarose gel, and concentration with a NanoDrop 2000. The CDR3, from cysteine to phenylalanine, totals 14 residues. CDR3 DNA only is kept here, 42 bases in frame from base 1. CDR1 and CDR2, per the germline V gene (reference sequence), are LGHDT and YNNKEL. The junction carries 11 bases between V and J, which are trimmed by 2 bases and 3 bases respectively.

This clonotype was detected ten times or more. What this receptor recognizes is not known. Per-nucleotide qualities are absent, and no much larger clonotype sits a single base away. These data also formed part of another study, on T cells in Graves' hyperthyroidism and ophthalmopathy. As noted in the second study: Stable Graves' hyperthyroidism was defined as no progression to ophthalmopathy during 18 months of follow-up. Hyperthyroidism patients were newly diagnosed, had a disease duration of under 2 months, and were aged 18 to 65 years. Exclusion was applied to patients with uncontrolled infections, other autoimmune diseases, pregnancy or lactation. Diagnoses relied on clinical symptoms, serum thyroxine and TRAb, thyroid ultrasound and orbital computed tomography. The TCR CDR3 was subjected to a first round of RT-PCR using the HTBI primer set and the Qiagen OneStep RT-PCR kit. Most expanded thyroid clonotypes (frequency above 0.001) were also detected in blood, a finding suggesting that blood repertoires may reflect thyroid immune responses. A model built on a 13 V-J signature distinguished ophthalmopathy from stable hyperthyroidism, reaching roughly 88% sensitivity and under 84% specificity in cross-validation and 80%/75% in testing. In validation, the model predicted progression to ophthalmopathy a median of about 5.9 months before onset, with 65% to 71% sensitivity and roughly 73% specificity. TCR V-J signatures able to tell the groups apart were searched for in a discovery cohort of 95 or so patients, of whom over 40 had Graves' ophthalmopathy and 57 had stable Graves' hyperthyroidism. Prospective prediction of ophthalmopathy was tested in an independent validation cohort of some 19 hyperthyroidism patients and 17 patients who later progressed to ophthalmopathy. The approximately 95 discovery patients were divided at random into training and test sets in a 7:3 ratio. In addition, the study compared T-cell repertoires in thyroid tissue and in blood from about six Graves' hyperthyroidism patients. After sampling, hyperthyroidism patients received methimazole starting at 30 mg daily, and ophthalmopathy patients received high-dose intravenous methylprednisolone. Libraries were constructed in a second round of multiplex PCR, after which size selection and purification were performed. The libraries were sequenced on an Illumina HiSeq2000 using paired-end 100 bp reads. Raw data were processed with SOAPnuke, discarding reads with adapters, uncalled bases, mean Phred below 15, or no exact constant-primer or identifier match. High-quality paired reads were merged with COPE v1.2.5, and unique nucleotide sequences were defined as clonotypes. MiTCR v1.1 was used to align clonotypes to the IMGT TRBV, TRBD and TRBJ reference segments. Analysis was restricted to V-J combinations with a frequency above 0.0001, which covered roughly 99% of repertoires. The TCS score was defined as the ratio of F50 (clonal expansion) to E x V (chaos), calculated using BLOSUM62-based TCRdist between CDR3 peptides within each V-J. Welch's t-statistics and random forest reduced 500 to 550 V-J features to 13, which were used in a naive Bayes classifier (R e1071). Sample size was not statistically predetermined, and investigators were not blinded to group allocation. According to the paper, TCR Vbeta CDR3 sequencing was carried out on more than 120 peripheral blood samples, which came from around 43 ophthalmopathy, 75 or so hyperthyroidism and some 17 progressor patients.

This sequence originates from a woman aged 50 to 65 with Graves disease. Donor details come from another sample of the same person, matched by shared clones. The source was peripheral blood mononuclear cells (PBMCs), collected at new diagnosis, from a patient treated with antithyroid drugs. The chain employs TRBV3-1 and TRBJ2-7; the best D guess is TRBD2, with 5 bases matching. Read as DNA, the sequence is TGTGCCAGCAGCCAATCGGAGGCGAGCTACGAGCAGTACTTC. This codes for CASSQSEASYEQYF.